The 24 T cell receptor beta chains below were found in one sample sequenced in a study of vaccination effects on CD4 cells after COVID-19. In the ViraFEST assay, antigen-specific CD4+ clonotypes were identified by expansion after peptide-pool stimulation. After less than twelve days in culture, the CD4+ T cells were isolated. Either the mRNA-1273 or the BNT162b2 vaccine was given to participants as two doses. TCRdb keeps only in-frame clones here, not all; method: immunoSEQ multiplex PCR. The table lists over 50,000 clones, around 73% of them singletons. What these receptors recognize is not known. The sequenced sample was CD4+ T cells from PBMCs cultured with HCoV-229E spike peptides, obtained after COVID-19 vaccination. The receptors originated from a human donor who received a COVID-19 vaccine.

The genes are TRBV24-1 and TRBJ1-2, with 7 bases matching TRBD1. CDR1 KGHDR and CDR2 SFDVKD come from the germline V gene. V lost 4 bases to trimming and J lost 5 bases; unmatched junction nucleotides: 9. The CDR3 runs 15 residues. The CDR3, as DNA: TGTGCCACCAGTGACCCTGACAGGGTGGGATATGGCTACACCTTC. It specifies CATSDPDRVGYGYTF.

The chain carries TRBV10-3 and TRBJ2-6; 10 bases agree with TRBD1. V shed 5 bases and J 0 bases; nucleotides not matched to a gene: 4. The CDR3 is 17 residues long. Germline V gene data show CDR1 as ENHRY and CDR2 as SYGVKD. Here the CDR3 DNA reads TGTGCCATCAGTAGGACAGGGGGTGTCTCTGGGGCCAACGTCCTGACTTTC. As protein: CAISRTGGVSGANVLTF.

The V call is TRBV19, the J call TRBJ2-5; possible D gene TRBD2, 5 bases. V dropped 7 bases and J dropped 4 bases, with 16 bases sitting between them. The CDR3 has 14 amino acids. Per the germline V gene, CDR1 is LNHDA and CDR2 is SQIVND (reference sequence). CDR3 sequence reads: CASNSQSGTETQYF. CDR3 in DNA: TGTGCCAGTAATTCCCAAAGCGGAACAGAGACCCAGTACTTC.

The rearrangement uses TRBV19 and TRBJ1-5; D uncertain. V dropped 5 bases and J dropped 3 bases, with 8 bases sitting between them. The CDR3 totals 13 residues. Germline V gene sequence: CDR1 LNHDA, CDR2 SQIVND (reference sequence). In nucleotides, the CDR3 is TGTGCCAGTAGTCCACAGTACAATCAGCCCCAGCATTTT. Amino acid sequence: CASSPQYNQPQHF.

J is TRBJ2-5 and V is TRBV5-1, with 7 bases aligning to TRBD1. This CDR3 is 15 amino acids long. The ends lost 1 base at V and 2 bases at J; junction bases unmatched: 5. Germline-derived CDR1 and CDR2 are SGHRS and YFSETQ. CDR3 in amino acids: CASSLQATGQETQYF. CDR3 sequence (DNA): TGCGCCAGCAGCTTGCAAGCGACAGGGCAAGAGACCCAGTACTTC.

Only a few counts were recorded for this clone. V usage is TRBV7-7 and J usage is TRBJ2-5; D tentatively fits TRBD1 or TRBD2 (5 bases each). Germline V gene lookup returns CDR1 SSHAT and CDR2 FNYEAQ (reference sequence). The CDR3 is 14 residues long. With 1 base removed from V and 6 bases from J, the gap between germline ends came to 12 bases. The CDR3 region is CASSLERGGQTQYF. CDR3 sequence (DNA): TGTGCCAGCAGCTTAGAGAGGGGCGGGCAGACCCAGTACTTC. The variable domain in full, with the rest retrieved from reference TRBV7-7 and TRBJ2-5, is GAGVSQSPRYKVTKRGQDVTLRCDPISSHATLYWYQQALGQGPEFLTYFNYEAQPDKSGLPSDRFSAERPEGSISTLTIQRTEQRDSAMYRCASSLERGGQTQYFGPGTRLLVL.

The chain joins TRBV20-1 to TRBJ2-3; 9 bases are shared with TRBD1. Losses at the gene ends were 3 bases for V and 6 bases for J; bases not matched to a gene: 10. From germline, CDR1 is DFQATT and CDR2 SNEGSKA (reference sequence). The CDR3 spans 15 residues. Here the CDR3 reads CSASSTGGLEDTQYF. The CDR3 DNA reads TGCAGTGCTAGTTCGACAGGGGGATTGGAGGATACGCAGTATTTT.

The gene calls are TRBV5-6 and TRBJ2-3; D tentatively fits TRBD1 or TRBD2 (6 bases each). V was clipped by 4 bases and J by 4 bases, with 16 bases between them. Germline assignment: CDR1 SGHDT and CDR2 YYEEEE. The CDR3 covers 15 residues. This CDR3 is CASSLPVGGPDTQYF. In nucleotides, the CDR3 is TGTGCCAGCAGCCTGCCCGTGGGGGGCCCAGATACGCAGTATTTT.

The rearrangement links TRBV6-2 or TRBV6-3 to TRBJ1-5, with 8 bases fitting TRBD1. V lost 5 bases, J lost 5 bases, and 8 bases stayed unmatched. There are 15 residues in the CDR3. Germline-derived CDR1 and CDR2 are MNHEY and SVGEGT. The CDR3 is CASSPGQGGHQPQHF. The CDR3, as DNA: TGTGCCAGCAGTCCCGGACAGGGAGGGCATCAGCCCCAGCATTTT.

This clone was observed a handful of times. The chain links TRBV24-1 to TRBJ2-1, with 8 bases that match TRBD1. In germline, CDR1 is KGHDR, CDR2 SFDVKD. V shed 1 base and J 7 bases; nucleotides not matched to a gene: 11. This CDR3 region has 17 residues. The CDR3 DNA follows: TGTGCCACCAGTGATTTTGTAGGCGGACAGGGCATAAATGAGCAGTTCTTC. Its translation: CATSDFVGGQGINEQFF.

This rearrangement joins TRBV5-6 to TRBJ1-1; the match to TRBD1 covers 10 bases. The CDR3 has 15 amino acids. V gave up 4 bases and J gave up 4 bases; unmatched junction bases: 7. CDR1 and CDR2 from the germline V gene are SGHDT and YYEEEE. This chain's CDR3 is CASSPGGQGSTEAFF. DNA for the CDR3: TGTGCCAGCAGCCCGGGGGGACAGGGGAGCACTGAAGCTTTCTTT.

In nucleotides, the CDR3 is TGTGCCAGCAGTTACTCCGGCGGGGGGATCAATGAGCAGTTCTTC. This translates into CASSYSGGGINEQFF. This chain joins TRBV6-2 or TRBV6-3 and TRBJ2-1; 8 bases line up with TRBD2. CDR1 and CDR2 (germline): MNHEY, SVGEGT. The CDR3 has 15 amino acids. Trimming at V came to 0 bases and at J to 6 bases, leaving 4 bases not matched to a gene.

This clone was counted only a few times. This chain links TRBV19 with TRBJ2-1; D gene ambiguous. The CDR3 totals 14 residues. The germline V gene encodes CDR1 LNHDA and CDR2 SQIVND (reference sequence). Trimming shortened V by 3 bases and J by 0 bases, and 6 bases separated the two germline ends. CDR3 sequence: CASSIQSSYNEQFF. In DNA form, the CDR3 reads TGTGCCAGTAGTATCCAGAGCTCCTACAATGAGCAGTTCTTC.

This clone was seen only a few times. V usage is TRBV12-5 and J usage is TRBJ1-2; D ambiguous. From germline, CDR1 is LGHNT and CDR2 FRNRAP. Trimming removed 7 bases at V and 2 bases at J, with 8 bases between. The CDR3 consists of 12 residues. CDR3 loop: CASAKENYGYTF. The CDR3 DNA reads as TGTGCTAGTGCTAAGGAGAACTATGGCTACACCTTC.

The chain links TRBV10-3 to TRBJ1-6; D not resolved. Germline CDR1 is ENHRY and CDR2 is SYGVKD. The CDR3 has 12 residues. Trimming removed 6 bases at V and 8 bases at J, with 8 bases between. The CDR3 reads CAIRGTDSPLHF. DNA of the CDR3: TGTGCCATCAGGGGAACAGATTCACCCCTCCACTTT.

J is TRBJ1-2 and V is TRBV4-1; TRBD1 matches at 7 bases. J was trimmed by 7 bases and V by 0 bases; bases with no gene match: 5. The CDR3 length is 14 residues. Germline CDR1 and CDR2: MGHRA and YSYEKL. The CDR3 is CASSQDRGRVGYTF. The CDR3 coding sequence is TGCGCCAGCAGCCAAGATAGGGGGCGGGTTGGCTACACCTTC.

The chain links TRBV7-2 to TRBJ1-1; a possible D gene is TRBD1 (6 bases). Germline CDR1 reads SGHTA; CDR2 reads FQGNSA. The CDR3 is 17 amino acids. Trimming removed 5 bases at V and 3 bases at J, with 22 bases between. The CDR3 is CASSPRIGGYVDTEAFF. CDR3 in DNA: TGTGCCAGCAGCCCCAGAATAGGGGGGTATGTGGACACTGAAGCTTTCTTT.

This chain uses TRBV3-1 (or the pseudogene TRBV3-2) with TRBJ2-2, with 7 positions matching TRBD2. CDR1 is LGHDT, CDR2 YNNKEL, per germline (reference sequence). The V gene end was trimmed by 1 base and the J gene end by 3 bases; junction bases not matched to a gene: 2. The CDR3 runs to 15 residues. The CDR3 bases are TGTGCCAGCAGCCAAGGGGAGGGTTACACCGGGGAGCTGTTTTTT. Encoded protein: CASSQGEGYTGELFF.

This chain joins TRBV6-6 and TRBJ1-2; possibly TRBD1 for D (5 bases). Germline values: CDR1 MNHNY, CDR2 SVGAGI (reference sequence). V lost 6 bases and J lost 0, with 14 bases in between. CDR3 length: 15 amino acids. The CDR3, as DNA: TGTGCCAGCAGACTCACCCAGGGTCCTAACTATGGCTACACCTTC. This translates into CASRLTQGPNYGYTF.

This clone has more than one count but fewer than ten. The chain uses TRBV7-9 and TRBJ2-7; the match to TRBD2 covers 13 bases. Germline V gene sequence: CDR1 SEHNR, CDR2 FQNEAQ (reference sequence). The CDR3 spans 15 residues. J gave up 6 bases and V 1 base, and 3 bases lay outside the gene matches. In nucleotides, the CDR3 is TGTGCCAGCAGCTTAGGAACTAGCGGGGGGGTCGAGCAGTACGTC. Amino acid sequence: CASSLGTSGGVEQYV.

This clone was seen a single time. The CDR3 here is CASRGTAGNTIYF. CDR3 in DNA: TGTGCCAGCAGGGGAACGGCAGGAAACACCATATATTTT. The rearrangement uses TRBV12-3 or TRBV12-4 and TRBJ1-3; no definite D call. V was cut by 6 bases and J by 4 bases, with 10 bases left in between. The CDR3 is made up of 13 amino acids.

The rearrangement uses TRBV19 and TRBJ2-3; D gene uncertain. Trimming pared 3 bases from V and 2 bases from J, leaving 9 bases between. Germline values: CDR1 LNHDA, CDR2 SQIVND (reference sequence). The CDR3 length is 14 residues. The CDR3 spells CASSMSWVTDTQYF. CDR3 DNA: TGTGCCAGTAGTATGAGTTGGGTCACAGATACGCAGTATTTT.

This clone has a handful of counts. This chain uses TRBV5-5 with TRBJ1-6; no definite D call. The CDR3 loop spans 15 amino acids. The germline V gene has CDR1 SGHKS and CDR2 YYEKEE (reference sequence). The V gene lost 1 base and the J gene lost 6 bases, with 11 bases spanning the gap. As DNA, the CDR3 is TGTGCCAGCAGCTTGTATGAGGGCCTTAATTCACCCCTCCACTTT. It is translated as CASSLYEGLNSPLHF.

The chain links TRBV18 to TRBJ1-5, with 8 positions matching TRBD1. Germline CDR1 and CDR2: KGHSH and LQKENI. The CDR3 has 13 amino acids. The trim removed 8 bases at V and 6 bases at J, leaving 6 bases unmatched. CDR3 amino acids: CASHQGAGQPQHF. The CDR3 bases are TGTGCCAGCCATCAGGGGGCCGGTCAGCCCCAGCATTTT.